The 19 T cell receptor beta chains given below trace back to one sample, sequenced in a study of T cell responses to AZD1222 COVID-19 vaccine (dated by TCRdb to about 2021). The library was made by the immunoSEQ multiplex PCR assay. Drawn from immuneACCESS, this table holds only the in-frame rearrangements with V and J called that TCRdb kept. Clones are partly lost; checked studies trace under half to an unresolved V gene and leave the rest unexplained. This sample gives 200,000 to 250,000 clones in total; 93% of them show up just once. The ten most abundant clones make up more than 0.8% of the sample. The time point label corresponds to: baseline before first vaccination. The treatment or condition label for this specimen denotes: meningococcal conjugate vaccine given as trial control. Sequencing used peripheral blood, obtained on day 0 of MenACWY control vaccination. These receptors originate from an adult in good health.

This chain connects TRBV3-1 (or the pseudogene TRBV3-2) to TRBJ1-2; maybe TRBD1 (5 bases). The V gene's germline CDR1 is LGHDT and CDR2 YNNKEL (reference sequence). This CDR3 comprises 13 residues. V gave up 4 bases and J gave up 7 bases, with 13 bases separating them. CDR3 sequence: CASSRPGQRGYTF. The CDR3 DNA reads TGTGCCAGCAGCCGACCGGGGCAACGTGGCTACACCTTC.

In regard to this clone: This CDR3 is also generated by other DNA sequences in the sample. The CDR3 DNA reads TGTGCCAGCTCACAGGACAGCTACGAGCAGTACTTC. It translates to CASSQDSYEQYF. V usage is TRBV18 and J usage is TRBJ2-7; the D gene is possibly TRBD1 (6 bases). The CDR3 length is 12 residues. Per germline, CDR1 KGHSH and CDR2 LQKENI. V was shortened by 4 bases and J by 3 bases, with 7 bases between the two germline ends.

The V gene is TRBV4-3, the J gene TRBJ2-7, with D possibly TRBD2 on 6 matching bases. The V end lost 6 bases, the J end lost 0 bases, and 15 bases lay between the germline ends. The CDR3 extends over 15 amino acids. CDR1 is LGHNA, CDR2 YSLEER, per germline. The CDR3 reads CASSPRVGSSYEQYF. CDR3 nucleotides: TGCGCCAGCAGTCCGAGGGTCGGGAGCTCCTACGAGCAGTACTTC.

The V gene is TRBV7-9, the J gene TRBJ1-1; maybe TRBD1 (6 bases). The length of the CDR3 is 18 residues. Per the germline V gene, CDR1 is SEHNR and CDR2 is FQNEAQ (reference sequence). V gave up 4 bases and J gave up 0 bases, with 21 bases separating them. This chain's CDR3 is CASSSDRQATVMNTEAFF. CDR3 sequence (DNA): TGTGCCAGCAGCTCGGACAGACAGGCGACGGTTATGAACACTGAAGCTTTCTTT.

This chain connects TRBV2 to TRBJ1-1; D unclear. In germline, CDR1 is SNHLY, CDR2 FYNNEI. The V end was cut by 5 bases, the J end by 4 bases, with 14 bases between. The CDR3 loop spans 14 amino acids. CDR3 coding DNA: TGTGCCAGCAGTCCTAGGACGGGAGGCACTGAAGCTTTCTTT. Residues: CASSPRTGGTEAFF.

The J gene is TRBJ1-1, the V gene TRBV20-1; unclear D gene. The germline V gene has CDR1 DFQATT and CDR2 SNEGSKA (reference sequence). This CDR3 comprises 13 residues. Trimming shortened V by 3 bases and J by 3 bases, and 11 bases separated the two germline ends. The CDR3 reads CSASREPYTEAFF. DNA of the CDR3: TGCAGTGCTAGTAGGGAACCTTACACTGAAGCTTTCTTT.

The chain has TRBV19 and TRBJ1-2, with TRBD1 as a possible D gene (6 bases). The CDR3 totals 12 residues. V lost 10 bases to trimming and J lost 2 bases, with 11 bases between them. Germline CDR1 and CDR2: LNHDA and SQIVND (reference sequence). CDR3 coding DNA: TGTGCCACCAAGGACAGAAACTATGGCTACACCTTC. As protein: CATKDRNYGYTF.

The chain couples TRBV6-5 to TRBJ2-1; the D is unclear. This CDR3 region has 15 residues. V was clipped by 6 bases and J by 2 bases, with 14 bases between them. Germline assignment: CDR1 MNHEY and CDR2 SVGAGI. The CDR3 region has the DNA TGTGCCAGCAGACACGAGGTGCTTGCCTACAATGAGCAGTTCTTC. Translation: CASRHEVLAYNEQFF.

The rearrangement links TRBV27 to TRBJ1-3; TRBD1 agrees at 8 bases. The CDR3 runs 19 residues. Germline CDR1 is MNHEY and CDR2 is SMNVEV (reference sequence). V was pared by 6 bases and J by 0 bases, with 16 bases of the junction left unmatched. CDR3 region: CASSPITGTGELSGNTIYF. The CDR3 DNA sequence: TGTGCCAGCAGCCCAATAACCGGGACAGGAGAACTCTCTGGAAACACCATATATTTT.

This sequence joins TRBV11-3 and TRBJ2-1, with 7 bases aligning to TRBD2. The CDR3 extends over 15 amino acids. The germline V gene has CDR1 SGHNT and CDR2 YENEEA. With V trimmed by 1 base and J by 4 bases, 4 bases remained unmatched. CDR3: CASSLAGGDYNEQFF. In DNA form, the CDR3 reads TGTGCCAGCAGCTTAGCGGGGGGAGATTACAATGAGCAGTTCTTC.

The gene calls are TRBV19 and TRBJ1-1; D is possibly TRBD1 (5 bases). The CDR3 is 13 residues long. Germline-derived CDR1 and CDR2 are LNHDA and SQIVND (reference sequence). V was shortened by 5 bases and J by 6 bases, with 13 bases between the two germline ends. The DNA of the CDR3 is TGTGCCAGTAGTCTGGGACTGGTGGCTGAAGCTTTCTTT. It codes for CASSLGLVAEAFF.

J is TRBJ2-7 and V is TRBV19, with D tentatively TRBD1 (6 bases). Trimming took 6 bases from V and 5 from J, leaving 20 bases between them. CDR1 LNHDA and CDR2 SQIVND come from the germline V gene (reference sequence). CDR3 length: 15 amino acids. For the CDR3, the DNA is TGTGCCAGTAGCCGCCGGGACACAAGATTGGACGAGCAGTACTTC. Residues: CASSRRDTRLDEQYF.

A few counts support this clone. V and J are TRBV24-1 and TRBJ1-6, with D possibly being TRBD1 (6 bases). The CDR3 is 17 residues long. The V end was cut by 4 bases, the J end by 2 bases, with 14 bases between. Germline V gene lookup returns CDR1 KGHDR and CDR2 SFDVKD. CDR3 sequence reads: CATSDWPDRPYNSPLHF. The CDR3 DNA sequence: TGTGCCACCAGTGACTGGCCGGACAGACCCTATAATTCACCCCTCCACTTT.

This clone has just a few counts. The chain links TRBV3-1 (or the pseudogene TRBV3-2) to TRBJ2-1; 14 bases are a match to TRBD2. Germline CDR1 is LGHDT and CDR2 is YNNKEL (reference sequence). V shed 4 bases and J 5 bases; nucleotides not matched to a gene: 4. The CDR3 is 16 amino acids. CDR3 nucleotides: TGTGCCAGCAGCCGACTAGCGGGGGGGCCTAACAATGAGCAGTTCTTC. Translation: CASSRLAGGPNNEQFF.

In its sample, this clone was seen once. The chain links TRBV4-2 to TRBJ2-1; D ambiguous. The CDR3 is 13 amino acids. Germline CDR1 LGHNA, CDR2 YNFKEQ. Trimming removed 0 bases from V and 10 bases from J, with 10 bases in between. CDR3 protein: CASSQDRVGEQFF. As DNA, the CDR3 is TGTGCCAGCAGCCAAGATAGGGTTGGAGAGCAGTTCTTC.

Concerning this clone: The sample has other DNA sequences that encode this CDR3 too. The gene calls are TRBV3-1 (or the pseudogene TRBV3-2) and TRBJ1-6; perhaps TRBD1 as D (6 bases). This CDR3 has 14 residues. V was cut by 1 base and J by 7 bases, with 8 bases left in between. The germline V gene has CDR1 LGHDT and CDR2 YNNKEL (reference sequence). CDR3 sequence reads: CASSQAQGNSPLHF. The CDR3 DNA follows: TGTGCCAGCAGCCAAGCACAGGGAAATTCACCCCTCCACTTT.

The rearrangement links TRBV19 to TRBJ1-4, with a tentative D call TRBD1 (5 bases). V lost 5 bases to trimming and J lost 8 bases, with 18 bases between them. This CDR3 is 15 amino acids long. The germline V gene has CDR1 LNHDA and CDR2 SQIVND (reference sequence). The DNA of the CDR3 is TGTGCCAGTAGTTCCTGGGACGAACAACGAGAAAAACTGTTTTTT. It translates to CASSSWDEQREKLFF.

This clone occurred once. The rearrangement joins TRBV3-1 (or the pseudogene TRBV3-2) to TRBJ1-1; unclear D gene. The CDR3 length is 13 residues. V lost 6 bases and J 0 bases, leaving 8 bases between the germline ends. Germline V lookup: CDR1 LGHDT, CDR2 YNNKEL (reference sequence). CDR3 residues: CASSRLMNTEAFF. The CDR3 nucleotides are TGTGCCAGCAGTCGGTTGATGAACACTGAAGCTTTCTTT.

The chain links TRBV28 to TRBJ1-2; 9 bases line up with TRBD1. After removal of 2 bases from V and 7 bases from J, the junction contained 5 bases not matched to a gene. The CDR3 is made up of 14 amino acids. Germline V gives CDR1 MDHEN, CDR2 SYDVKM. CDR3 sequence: CASSLVQGAGGYTF. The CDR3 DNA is TGTGCCAGCAGTTTAGTACAGGGGGCGGGTGGCTACACCTTC.